The text below deals with one TCR beta chain. This entry is derived from a study of blood T cell repertoires in COVID-19. Looking at the study overall: COVID-19 samples from acute and convalescent phases originated in the United States, Italy and Spain. T cells, B-cell-depleted T cells, or PBMCs provided the cDNA or gDNA that served as material.

The germline V gene has CDR1 SNHLY and CDR2 FYNNEI. Unmatched junction bases numbered 6, after V lost 0 bases and J lost 5 bases. This CDR3 has 16 residues. Source study methods: Estimation of nucleated cell counts relied on the amplification of reference gene primers. Sequencing was performed with immunoSEQ multiplex PCR; in TCRdb, only in-frame clones are kept and a portion is missing. V and J calls and clone size are copied from that table; D and trimming were computed from the DNA. The repertoire holds about 66,000 clones, over 80% seen once, with 7.3% in the top ten. This chain connects TRBV2 to TRBJ2-1; 8 bases are a match to TRBD2. This receptor was identified in a human donor in a cohort sampled during active COVID-19. The sample was peripheral blood. CDR3 sequence: CASSEALRRGDNEQFF. CDR3 sequence (DNA): TGTGCCAGCAGTGAAGCGCTTCGGCGGGGGGACAATGAGCAGTTCTTC.